This T cell receptor (beta chain) was documented in a study of blood T cell repertoires in COVID-19. The germline gives CDR1 SGHRS, CDR2 YFSETQ. CDR3 length: 15 residues. Losses at the gene ends were 2 bases for V and 3 bases for J; bases not matched to a gene: 7. Libraries were prepared by immunoSEQ multiplex PCR; TCRdb keeps only in-frame clonotypes and omits some of them. The sample shows about 270,000 clones, 85% to 90% of them seen only once. The study assigned cohorts using participant-reported clinical history. Input material: PBMCs or T cells enriched from blood (not recorded which). This receptor was obtained from a woman aged 30 to 39 with acute COVID-19. The chain joins TRBV5-1 to TRBJ1-2; 7 bases agree with TRBD1. The CDR3 DNA follows: TGCGCCAGCAGCTTCGCACAGGGGTGGGACTATGGCTACACCTTC. The encoded protein is CASSFAQGWDYGYTF. Full variable domain (outside the CDR3, taken from reference TRBV5-1 and TRBJ1-2): KAGVTQTPRYLIKTRGQQVTLSCSPISGHRSVSWYQQTPGQGLQFLFEYFSETQRNKGNFPGRFSGRQFSNSRSEMNVSTLELGDSALYLCASSFAQGWDYGYTFGSGTRLTVV.